Shown below are 8 T cell receptor beta chains from a single sample sequenced in a study of blood T cell repertoires in COVID-19. Using immunoSEQ multiplex PCR, the repertoire was profiled, and TCRdb retains in-frame clones only, with some absent. The sample shows roughly 63,000 clones, roughly nine tenths of them seen only once. Sequenced input: peripheral blood. All receptors come from a man aged 45 to 65 with acute or convalescent COVID-19.

This chain joins TRBV28 and TRBJ1-3; 9 positions agree with TRBD1. V was pared by 4 bases and J by 4 bases, with 8 bases of the junction left unmatched. In germline, CDR1 is MDHEN, CDR2 SYDVKM. The CDR3 totals 16 residues. CDR3 residues: CASSSPGQGFGNTIYF. CDR3 coding DNA: TGTGCCAGCAGTTCACCGGGACAGGGCTTCGGAAACACCATATATTTT.

The chain employs TRBV4-1 and TRBJ2-7, with D perhaps matching TRBD2 (6 bases). The CDR3 is 15 amino acids. In germline, CDR1 is MGHRA, CDR2 YSYEKL. V was shortened by 1 base and J by 4 bases, with 14 bases between the two germline ends. CDR3 sequence (DNA): TGCGCCAGCAGCCAAGTAAGGACTATTCGGTACGAGCAGTACTTC. This codes for CASSQVRTIRYEQYF.

This chain connects TRBV19 to TRBJ2-1; TRBD2 matches at 10 bases. V lost 5 bases and J lost 4; bases outside the gene matches: 5. The CDR3 runs to 15 residues. Germline V gene sequence: CDR1 LNHDA, CDR2 SQIVND (reference sequence). The CDR3 DNA sequence: TGTGCCAGTAGTGTCGGACTAGCGGTTTACAATGAGCAGTTCTTC. Its protein product is CASSVGLAVYNEQFF.

The chain recombines TRBV5-6 with TRBJ2-1; TRBD2 matches at 8 bases. This CDR3 is 17 amino acids long. The V and J ends lost 5 bases and 4 bases, in that order; junction bases with no gene match: 14. CDR1 and CDR2 from the germline V gene are SGHDT and YYEEEE. CDR3 residues: CASSGGRGTRLYNEQFF. In DNA, the CDR3 is TGTGCCAGCAGTGGTGGTAGGGGGACTAGACTTTACAATGAGCAGTTCTTC.

This clone appeared once. The CDR3 here is CASSVGLAGELFF. For the CDR3, the DNA is TGTGCCAGCAGCGTTGGACTAGCCGGGGAGCTGTTTTTT. This rearrangement joins TRBV2 to TRBJ2-2, with 7 bases that match TRBD2. Germline trimming cut 6 bases from V and 6 bases from J; bases unmatched to any gene: 4. Germline-derived CDR1 and CDR2 are SNHLY and FYNNEI. This CDR3 spans 13 amino acids.

The rearrangement joins TRBV7-9 to TRBJ1-2, with TRBD1 matching 8 bases. The CDR3 covers 15 residues. J lost 2 bases, V lost 5 bases, and 7 bases had no gene match. Per the germline V gene, CDR1 is SEHNR and CDR2 is FQNEAQ (reference sequence). This CDR3 reads CASSPRDRTNYGYTF. Written as DNA, the CDR3 is TGTGCCAGCAGCCCCCGGGACAGGACGAACTATGGCTACACCTTC.

The gene calls are TRBV19 and TRBJ1-2; possible D gene TRBD1, 5 bases. The germline V gene has CDR1 LNHDA and CDR2 SQIVND (reference sequence). The CDR3 totals 14 residues. The V and J ends lost 6 bases and 6 bases respectively, with 17 bases between them. CDR3 in amino acids: CASSQIQGLDGYTF. Here the CDR3 DNA reads TGTGCCAGTAGCCAAATTCAGGGTCTCGATGGCTACACCTTC.

This chain links TRBV30 with TRBJ2-7; 7 bases match TRBD1. This CDR3 comprises 14 residues. V shed 0 bases and J 2 bases; nucleotides not matched to a gene: 4. Germline V CDR1 and CDR2: GTSNPN, SVGIG (reference sequence). The CDR3, as DNA: TGTGCCTGGAGTGTAGACAGGGCGACCTACGAGCAGTACGTC. Translated: CAWSVDRATYEQYV.